This entry concerns a single T cell receptor (beta chain). Its cognate antigen is unknown. The data are from a study of PD-1 blockade in classical Hodgkin lymphoma. J was trimmed by 3 bases and V by 5 bases; bases with no gene match: 7. The CDR3 has 16 amino acids. Germline values: CDR1 SGHVS, CDR2 FNYEAQ. Time point: newly diagnosed, previously untreated cHL patient sample. Magnetic negative selection, applied to thawed PBMCs, was used to isolate the CD8+ T cells. Investigators turned to newly diagnosed, untreated classical Hodgkin lymphoma PBMCs for comparison. Notes on the study in general: Relapsed/refractory patients reportedly had lower baseline diversity than newly diagnosed patients. Repertoire differences have undefined causes, possibly disease activity or prior therapy.

Measured with immunoSEQ multiplex PCR; TCRdb has only the in-frame clones, and not every one. The sample has tens of thousands of clones, just under 90% seen once. The TCR originated in a human donor with classical Hodgkin lymphoma. The chain joins TRBV7-6 to TRBJ1-3; TRBD1 matches at 10 bases. Sequencing input: CD8+ T cells from blood. The CDR3 protein is CASSPGTGAGGNTIYF. The CDR3 DNA sequence: TGTGCCAGCAGCCCCGGGACAGGGGCGGGTGGAAACACCATATATTTT. Full variable domain (rest looked up from reference TRBV7-6 and TRBJ1-3): GAGVSQSPRYKVTKRGQDVALRCDPISGHVSLYWYRQALGQGPEFLTYFNYEAQQDKSGLPNDRFSAERPEGSISTLTIQRTEQRDSAMYRCASSPGTGAGGNTIYFGEGSWLTVV.